A selection of T cell receptor beta chains follows, all from one sample in a study of blood T cell repertoires in COVID-19. Profiling relied on immunoSEQ multiplex PCR, and the TCRdb table lists in-frame clones only, not all of them. The sample shows 50,000 to 70,000 clones, 72% of them seen only once. What was sequenced was PBMCs or T cells enriched from blood (not recorded which). Source of these receptors: a woman aged 60-70 years who had been exposed to COVID-19. CDR3s include the opening cysteine and the closing phenylalanine or tryptophan.

TRBV28	TRBJ1-5	CATLDRGLWQPQHF
TRBV5-5	TRBJ2-7	CASSLGPDRSSYEQYF
TRBV6-5	TRBJ1-2	CASGFQGGVYGYTF
TRBV7-2	TRBJ2-7	CASSLPVQDEQYF
TRBV6-5	TRBJ1-5	CASRLTPNSNQPQHF
TRBV5-1	TRBJ1-2	CASSLEQMGGYTF
TRBV13	TRBJ2-1	CASSQRTGDNEQFF
TRBV5-1	TRBJ2-7	CASSYNRDSEQYF
TRBV14	TRBJ2-1	CASSWTGSEQFF
TRBV6-4	TRBJ1-1	CASSSDRGTEAFF
TRBV5-1	TRBJ1-2	CASSVDSHNYGYTF
TRBV7-2	TRBJ1-2	CASSLLKEAGYTF
TRBV5-1	TRBJ1-5	CASSSVGGPQHF
TRBV28	TRBJ2-5	CASSLRLAGRETQYF
TRBV7-6	TRBJ1-1	CASSLARNTEAFF
TRBV7-2	TRBJ1-6	CASRDRGHSPLHF
TRBV14	TRBJ2-7	CASSLKSLLGLAAGYEQYF
TRBV27	TRBJ2-3	CASSSFTSGREGTQYF
TRBV24-1	TRBJ2-5	CATSDPQTAARETQYF
TRBV6-2/TRBV6-3	TRBJ2-2	CASSYVRRLAGGGNTGELFF
TRBV10-2	TRBJ1-1	CASSGPKAATEAFF
TRBV30	TRBJ1-1	CAWRVRTALNTEAFF
TRBV5-5	TRBJ1-1	CASSLVGQGIENTEAFF
TRBV10-3	TRBJ2-1	CAIQDTSSYNEQFF
TRBV18	TRBJ1-6	CASSPYRTDVNSPLHF
TRBV7-2	TRBJ1-2	CASRGRPESGANYGYTF
TRBV6-5	TRBJ1-2	CASHRGEGGYTF
TRBV24-1	TRBJ1-1	CATSDYREGTEAFF
TRBV6-1	TRBJ2-2	CASSEGTASTGELFF
TRBV3-1/TRBV3-2	TRBJ1-1	CASSPDFDRVTAFF
TRBV9	TRBJ2-4	CASSKALDNNIQYF
TRBV27	TRBJ2-3	CASSHSMAARTDTQYF
TRBV20-1	TRBJ2-7	CSASKRERVSYEQYF
TRBV4-2	TRBJ2-5	CASSQEGVTQYF
TRBV7-9	TRBJ2-2	CASTFGSGGNTGELFF
TRBV7-7	TRBJ2-7	CASRLGGASGGPYEQYF
TRBV24-1	TRBJ1-5	CAIIPGQQPQHF
TRBV19	TRBJ1-4	CASSRYRDRGRTNEKLFF
TRBV25-1	TRBJ2-1	CASSGGTVNYNEQFF
TRBV28	TRBJ2-5	CASSLGGSQETQYF
TRBV19	TRBJ2-3	CASSSRPADTQYF
TRBV28	TRBJ1-1	CAVESLTEAFF
TRBV29-1	TRBJ2-5	CSVDRDIETQYF
TRBV12-3/TRBV12-4	TRBJ2-7	CASASGQGVEQYF
TRBV4-3	TRBJ2-3	CASSHRHPPERDTQYF
TRBV4-1	TRBJ1-1	CASSQEGTGDRAFF
TRBV19	TRBJ2-2	CATSPVAPGELFF